This T cell receptor beta chain originates from a study of spatial heterogeneity in lung cancer (dated by TCRdb to between 2018 and 2021). At the level of the whole study: Beta-chain transcripts were consistently detected in greater numbers than alpha-chain transcripts, which likely reflected higher beta-chain transcript abundance. In tumor regions, TCR transcript counts showed a strong correlation with a T cell transcriptional module score derived from matched bulk RNA-seq. Both alpha and beta chains were TCR-sequenced in samples taken at surgery, namely 220 tumor regions, roughly 64 matched nontumor lung samples and 50 to 60 PBMC samples. In non-small cell lung cancer, the study made a quantitative comparison of TCR alpha and beta repertoires among multiple tumor regions, matched nontumor lung and blood. TCR repertoire features were related to nonsynonymous mutation counts determined by whole-exome sequencing of tumor tissue. In the raw uncorrected reads, each unique combination of TCR and UMI appeared more than ten times on average.

Libraries came from 5' RACE. Sequenced on a NextSeq 500. To allow correction of PCR and sequencing errors, the TCR library protocol tagged every TCR cDNA molecule with a unique molecular identifier. In the original analysis: Decombinator tools were used for TCR identification, UMI-based error correction and CDR3 extraction. TCRs above a frequency of 2 per 1,000, corresponding to the top 1% of the tumor frequency distribution, were defined as expanded. Expanded tumor TCRs statistically deemed absent (corrected P<0.05) from at least one tumor region were classed as regional, and all other expanded tumor TCRs were classed as ubiquitous. Renyi diversity was calculated using the R vegan package after each repertoire was subsampled 100 times to 5,000 TCRs. CDR3 similarity networks were built from amino acid triplet string-kernel similarity, connecting CDR3s with pairwise similarity above 0.82. In-frame beta chains were kept once TCRdb had trimmed the public reads at Q25 with fastp and called clones with MiXCR. CDR3 protein duplicates are merged, each entry listing the most common genes and DNA. TCRdb, not the original authors, processed these V and J calls. For this sample the table gives 15,000 to 20,000 distinct CDR3 sequences, of which 4.5% to 7% were detected only once. The ten largest make up approximately 10% of the sample.

What this sample's time point label stands for: sample taken at primary tumor resection. Donors were over 60 patients with early-stage, untreated non-small cell lung cancer from the lung TRACERx cohort. Whole RNA extracted from tumor and nontumor lung tissue, or from cryopreserved PBMC samples, was used for TCR sequencing without cell sorting. Only patients with enough RNA available from two or more tumor regions were chosen for TCR sequencing. Before being selected, tumor and adjacent nontumor lung specimens were reviewed by a lung pathologist. Beyond this particular receptor, the publication reports: TCR-seq coverage of tumor T cells was estimated at only roughly 7.7% for alpha chains and roughly 13% for beta chains. Confirming at a functional level the hypothesis that regional TCRs recognize regional mutations was considered to require additional single-cell paired TCR alpha and beta sequencing. The tumor nonsynonymous mutation count correlated with the number of expanded intratumoral alpha and beta TCRs. Counts of ubiquitous and regional expanded TCRs correlated with counts of ubiquitous and regional nonsynonymous mutations, respectively.

Looking up the germline V gene (reference sequence) yields CDR1 DFQATT and CDR2 SNEGSKA. Reading from cysteine to phenylalanine, the CDR3 counts 13 amino acids. Of the read, only the CDR3 DNA is kept; its 39 bases are in frame from base 1. For this chain, trimming is 6 bases at the V end and 3 bases at the J end, and the number of junction bases without a gene match is 5. This clonotype occurred many times. What this receptor recognizes is not known. No base quality values were provided; no much bigger clone lies one nucleotide off. The receptor chain draws on TRBV20-1 and TRBJ2-7, with 10 junctional bases fitting TRBD2. The receptor comes from a female donor with early-stage non-small cell lung cancer. The specimen comprised lung tumor tissue, sampled at surgery. The CDR3 has the sequence CSAISGRNYEQYF. The nucleotide sequence is given as TGCAGTGCCATTAGCGGGAGGAACTACGAGCAGTACTTC.